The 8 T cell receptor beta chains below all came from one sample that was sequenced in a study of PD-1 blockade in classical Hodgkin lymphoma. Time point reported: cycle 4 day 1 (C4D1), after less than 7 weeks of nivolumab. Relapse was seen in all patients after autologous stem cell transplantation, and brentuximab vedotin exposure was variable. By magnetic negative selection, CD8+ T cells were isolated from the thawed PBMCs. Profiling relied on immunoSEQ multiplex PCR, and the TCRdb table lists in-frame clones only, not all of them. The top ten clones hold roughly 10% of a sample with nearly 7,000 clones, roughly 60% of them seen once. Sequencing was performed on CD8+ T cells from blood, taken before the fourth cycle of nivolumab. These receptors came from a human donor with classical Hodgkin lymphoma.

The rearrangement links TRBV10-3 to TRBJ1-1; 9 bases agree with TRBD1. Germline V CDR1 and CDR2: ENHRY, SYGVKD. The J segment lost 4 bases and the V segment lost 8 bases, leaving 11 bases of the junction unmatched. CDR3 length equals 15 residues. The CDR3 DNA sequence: TGTGCCATCGAACCGGGACAGGGATGGGGCACTGAAGCTTTCTTT. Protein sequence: CAIEPGQGWGTEAFF.

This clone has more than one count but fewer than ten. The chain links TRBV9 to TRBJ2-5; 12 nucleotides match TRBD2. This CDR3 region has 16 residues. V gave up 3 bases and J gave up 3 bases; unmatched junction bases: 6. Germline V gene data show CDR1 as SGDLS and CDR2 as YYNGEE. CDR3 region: CASSGGLAGSKETQYF. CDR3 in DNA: TGTGCCAGCAGCGGCGGACTAGCGGGATCAAAAGAGACCCAGTACTTC.

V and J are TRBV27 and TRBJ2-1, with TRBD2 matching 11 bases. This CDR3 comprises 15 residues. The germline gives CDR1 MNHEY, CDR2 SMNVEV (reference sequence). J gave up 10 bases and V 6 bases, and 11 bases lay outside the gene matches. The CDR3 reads CASSVHTSGSREQFF. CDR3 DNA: TGTGCCAGCAGCGTACATACTAGCGGGAGTAGGGAGCAGTTCTTC.

The DNA of the CDR3 is TGTGCCAGCAGCCGATTTAGGGGACAGGCCGGCTACGAGCAGTACTTC. Encoded protein: CASSRFRGQAGYEQYF. The V gene is TRBV7-9, the J gene TRBJ2-7; TRBD1 aligns across 8 bases. The CDR3 covers 16 residues. Germline trimming cut 5 bases from V and 3 bases from J; bases unmatched to any gene: 12. Looked up from germline, CDR1 is SEHNR and CDR2 is FQNEAQ (reference sequence).

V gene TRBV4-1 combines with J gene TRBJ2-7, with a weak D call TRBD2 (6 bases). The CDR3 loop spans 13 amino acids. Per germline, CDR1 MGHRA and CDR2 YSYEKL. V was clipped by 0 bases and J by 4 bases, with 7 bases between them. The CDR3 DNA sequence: TGCGCCAGCAGCCAAGAGCGGGATTACGAGCAGTACTTC. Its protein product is CASSQERDYEQYF.

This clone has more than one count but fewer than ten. DNA of the CDR3: TGTGCCAGCAGCGGTCCTTCGAAGCGGGGCCCCCCAGATACGCAGTATTTT. Translated: CASSGPSKRGPPDTQYF. The chain uses TRBV7-9 and TRBJ2-3; 7 positions agree with TRBD2. The CDR3 extends over 17 amino acids. Germline CDR1 and CDR2: SEHNR and FQNEAQ (reference sequence). Trimming removed 5 bases from V and 4 bases from J; junction bases left unmatched: 15. The full variable domain, its missing parts supplied by reference TRBV7-9 and TRBJ2-3, is DTGVSQNPRHKITKRGQNVTFRCDPISEHNRLYWYRQTLGQGPEFLTYFQNEAQLEKSRLLSDRFSAERPKGSFSTLEIQRTEQGDSAMYLCASSGPSKRGPPDTQYFGPGTRLTVL.

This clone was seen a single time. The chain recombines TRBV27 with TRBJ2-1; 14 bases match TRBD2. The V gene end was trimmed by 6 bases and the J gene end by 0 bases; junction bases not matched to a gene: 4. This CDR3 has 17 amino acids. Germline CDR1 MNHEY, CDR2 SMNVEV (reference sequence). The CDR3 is CASSPGLAGASYNEQFF. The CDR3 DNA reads TGTGCCAGCAGCCCGGGACTAGCGGGAGCCTCCTACAATGAGCAGTTCTTC.

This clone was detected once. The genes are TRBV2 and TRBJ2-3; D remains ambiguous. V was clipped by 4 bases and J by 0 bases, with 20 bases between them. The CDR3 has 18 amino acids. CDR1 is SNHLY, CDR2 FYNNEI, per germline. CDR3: CASSALTRSLGSTDTQYF. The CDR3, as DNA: TGTGCCAGCAGTGCTCTCACCCGATCCCTAGGTAGCACAGATACGCAGTATTTT.